The T cell receptor beta chain described here comes from a study of blood T cell repertoires in COVID-19. Across the study: COVID-19 samples, acute and convalescent, were from the United States, Italy and Spain. In each case, the material was cDNA or gDNA derived from T cells, B-cell-depleted T cells, or PBMCs.

Study processing details: Researchers report that nucleated cell counts were estimated from reference gene primer amplification. Libraries were prepared by immunoSEQ multiplex PCR; TCRdb keeps only in-frame clonotypes and omits some of them. The V and J calls and clone size were taken over from that table, and D and trimming were inferred from the DNA. Of approximately 280,000 clones listed, 75% to 95% are singletons. Seattle's enrolled individuals joined amid active infection and were then monitored longitudinally. The TCR comes from a woman aged 25 to 39 with COVID-19, enrolled during active disease. Sequenced sample: peripheral blood.

The DNA for the CDR3 is TGTGCCATCAGAGAGGAGGACTCCTACAATGAGCAGTTCTTC. It is translated as CAIREEDSYNEQFF. This chain connects TRBV10-3 to TRBJ2-1; D might be TRBD2 (5 bases). V was clipped by 6 bases and J by 0 bases, with 9 bases between them. Germline V gives CDR1 ENHRY, CDR2 SYGVKD. CDR3 length equals 14 residues.